Presented here are 3 T cell receptor beta chains from one specimen sequenced in a study of T cells after yellow fever vaccination. MiXCR was run by TCRdb on the 5' RACE reads, yielding one entry per CDR3 protein. The sample yields 150,000 to 200,000 distinct CDR3 sequences, approximately 11% seen once. The material was CD8+ T cells sorted from PBMCs, obtained 15 days after the yellow fever booster vaccination. The receptor source for this set is a man aged 18 to 29 who received the YFV17D yellow fever vaccine.

This clonotype was seen only a few times. The rearrangement links TRBV6-2 or TRBV6-3 to TRBJ2-5; TRBD2 matches 10 bases. There are 18 residues in the CDR3. Germline V gene data show CDR1 as MNHEY and CDR2 as SVGEGT. The V and J ends lost 2 bases and 5 bases, in that order; junction bases with no gene match: 14. The CDR3 coding sequence is TGTGCCAGCAGTTACGGACTAGCGGTTTCACACGGCAGGGAGACCCAGTACTTC. Protein sequence: CASSYGLAVSHGRETQYF.

The chain is built from TRBV27 and TRBJ1-5; D gene unclear. The CDR3 is 14 amino acids. Per germline, CDR1 MNHEY and CDR2 SMNVEV (reference sequence). The V gene lost 4 bases and the J gene lost 1 base, with 8 bases spanning the gap. CDR3 in DNA: TGTGCCAGCAGTTCCCTGGGGAGCAATCAGCCCCAGCATTTT. Translating it yields CASSSLGSNQPQHF.

This clonotype was seen many times. The V gene is TRBV7-8, the J gene TRBJ1-2, with 8 bases matching TRBD1. The CDR3 is 15 amino acids. J lost 3 bases, V lost 5 bases, and 8 bases had no gene match. Germline V gives CDR1 SGHVS, CDR2 FQNEAQ. CDR3 loop: CASSIGQGVHYGYTF. CDR3 DNA: TGTGCCAGCAGCATCGGACAGGGAGTACACTATGGCTACACCTTC.